The next 24 T cell receptor beta chains were all read from a single sample in a study of tumor-infiltrating lymphocytes in primary liver carcinoma (dated by TCRdb to about 2017). The listed sequencing device is Illumina HiSeq 2500. A constant-region primer and ProtoScript II reverse transcriptase were used to reverse-transcribe TCRbeta-specific cDNA from roughly 500 ng total RNA. Construction of the TCRbeta libraries relied on three nested rounds of multiplex PCR, following a slightly modified ARM-PCR procedure. The first two PCR rounds used multiplex TRBV1-TRBV30 forward primers with a Cbeta reverse primer, each for roughly 11 cycles. The raw public reads went through TCRdb reprocessing: fastp at Q25, MiXCR clone calling, in-frame beta chains kept. Rows with a matching CDR3 protein are joined into one entry that keeps the most common DNA and genes. Across this sample there are some 130,000 distinct CDR3 sequences, with less than 75% seen only once. The top ten constitute 8.1% of the sample.

Total RNA and DNA were co-extracted without cell sorting from around 20-30 mg of bulk tissue using the AllPrep DNA/RNA mini kit. Material for sequencing was tumor-adjacent normal liver tissue. The receptors were gathered from a woman aged 60-70 years with primary liver carcinoma and hepatitis B virus infection.

This rearrangement joins TRBV7-8 to TRBJ2-1; the D gene is possibly TRBD2 (5 bases). CDR1 SGHVS and CDR2 FQNEAQ come from the germline V gene. The CDR3 covers 10 residues. Here the CDR3 reads CANGINEQFF. The CDR3 DNA reads TGTGCTAACGGGATCAATGAGCAGTTCTTC.

The rearrangement uses TRBV29-1 and TRBJ1-4; D is unresolved. Trimming stripped 2 bases from V and 5 bases from J, with 9 bases between. The CDR3 spans 13 residues. Germline values: CDR1 SQVTM, CDR2 ANQGSEA. CDR3 DNA sequence: TGCAGCGTTGAATGCACGGGGAATGAAAAACTGTTTTTT. Translated, it gives CSVECTGNEKLFF.

About this clonotype: A read error may account for a junction end that differs from germline. V usage is TRBV6-6 and J usage is TRBJ2-7; tentative D call: TRBD2 (6 bases). The CDR3 is 13 amino acids. CDR1 MNHNY and CDR2 SVGAGI come from the germline V gene (reference sequence). The CDR3 here is CASLEEGSGEQYF. In nucleotides, the CDR3 is TGTGCCAGCCTCGAGGAGGGGTCTGGCGAGCAATACTTC.

This clonotype was recorded many times. This chain's CDR3 is CASSQQGTDGYTF. The CDR3 DNA reads as TGCGCCAGCAGCCAACAGGGGACTGACGGCTACACCTTC. The chain has TRBV4-1 and TRBJ1-2; a weak D match, TRBD1 (6 bases). The CDR3 spans 13 residues. Deletions cut 2 bases from V and 8 bases from J, with 12 bases between. Germline CDR1 MGHRA, CDR2 YSYEKL.

In regard to this clonotype: A read error is possible here, since a much larger clone lies one base away. This rearrangement joins TRBV7-9 to TRBJ2-2; D not resolved. The CDR3 runs 14 residues. V was cut by 10 bases and J by 1 base, with 13 bases left in between. The germline V gene encodes CDR1 SEHNR and CDR2 FQNEAQ (reference sequence). This CDR3 is CATSLGWNTGELFF. The CDR3 region has the DNA TGTGCCACCAGTCTAGGGTGGAACACCGGGGAGCTGTTTTTT.

Concerning this clonotype itself: One junction end does not reproduce the germline sequence, and a read error may be involved. In DNA, the CDR3 is TGTGTCAGCAGCTTGGGGCCCCGGTGGTCAAATCAGCCCCAGCATTTT. Its translation is CVSSLGPRWSNQPQHF. This chain connects TRBV5-5 to TRBJ1-5; a weak D match, TRBD1 (5 bases). Germline CDR1 is SGHKS and CDR2 is YYEKEE (reference sequence). This CDR3 has 16 amino acids. The full variable domain, completed using reference TRBV5-5 and TRBJ1-5, is DAGVTQSPTHLIKTRGQQVTLRCSPISGHKSVSWYQQVLGQGPQFIFQYYEKEERGRGNFPDRFSARQFPNYSSELNVNALLLGDSALYLCVSSLGPRWSNQPQHFGDGTRLSIL.

The chain employs TRBV11-2 and TRBJ2-7, with TRBD2 as a possible D gene (5 bases). This CDR3 spans 17 amino acids. V dropped 4 bases and J dropped 10 bases, with 29 bases sitting between them. The germline gives CDR1 SGHAT, CDR2 FQNNGV. This CDR3 is CASSSMFTIARGVEQYF. For the CDR3, the DNA is TGTGCCAGCAGCTCAATGTTCACTATAGCGAGAGGAGTTGAACAGTACTTC.

The rearrangement uses TRBV7-8 and TRBJ1-5, with TRBD1 matching over 11 bases. Germline V gene data show CDR1 as SGHVS and CDR2 as FQNEAQ. J was trimmed by 6 bases and V by 5 bases; bases with no gene match: 15. The CDR3 has 18 residues. The chain's CDR3 is CASSPSRDRGVSCQPQHF. In DNA form, the CDR3 reads TGTGCCAGCAGCCCAAGCCGGGACAGGGGGGTATCTTGTCAGCCCCAGCATTTT. Full variable domain (rest looked up from reference TRBV7-8 and TRBJ1-5): GAGVSQSPRYKVAKRGQDVALRCDPISGHVSLFWYQQALGQGPEFLTYFQNEAQLDKSGLPSDRFFAERPEGSVSTLKIQRTQQEDSAVYLCASSPSRDRGVSCQPQHFGDGTRLSIL.

This clonotype was counted ten times or more. This rearrangement joins TRBV4-2 to TRBJ2-3; tentative D call: TRBD2 (5 bases). Trimming removed 1 base at V and 1 base at J, with 6 bases between. Germline V lookup: CDR1 LGHNA, CDR2 YNFKEQ. The CDR3 sequence is 14 residues long. DNA of the CDR3: TGTGCCAGCAGCCAAGTTAGCGGCACAGATACGCAGTATTTT. Translated, it gives CASSQVSGTDTQYF.

Note on this clonotype: The CDR3 end shows no conserved phenylalanine or tryptophan, and so a read error is likely. The chain employs TRBV12-3 or TRBV12-4 and TRBJ2-1; TRBD2 aligns across 10 bases. V shed 5 bases and J 5 bases; nucleotides not matched to a gene: 6. The CDR3 runs 15 residues. DNA for the CDR3: TGTGCCAGCAGTACTAGCGGGAAGATTAACAATGAGCAGTTCCTC. It yields the protein CASSTSGKINNEQFL.

The chain links TRBV11-2 to TRBJ2-1; 7 bases line up with TRBD2. This CDR3 has 15 residues. The junction had 16 bases not matched to a gene; V was cut back by 2 bases and J by 15 bases. Germline V CDR1 and CDR2: SGHAT, FQNNGV. CDR3 in amino acids: CASSLSAGVDWESFF. CDR3 in DNA: TGTGCCAGCAGCTTAAGTGCGGGAGTGGACTGGGAGTCGTTCTTC. Using reference TRBV11-2 and TRBJ2-1 for the parts outside the CDR3, the full variable domain is EAGVAQSPRYKIIEKRQSVAFWCNPISGHATLYWYQQILGQGPKLLIQFQNNGVVDDSQLPKDRFSAERLKGVDSTLKIQPAKLEDSAVYLCASSLSAGVDWESFFGPGTRLTVL.

With regard to this clonotype: The conserved phenylalanine or tryptophan is not found at the CDR3 terminus, so this likely reflects a read error. V usage is TRBV29-1 and J usage is TRBJ1-5; 8 nucleotides match TRBD1. Germline CDR1 is SQVTM and CDR2 is ANQGSEA. The CDR3 totals 13 residues. CDR3 bases: TGCAGCGTTGGGACAGGGCTCAATCAACCCCAGCATTAT. Protein product: CSVGTGLNQPQHY.

The chain carries TRBV7-3 and TRBJ2-1; 9 positions agree with TRBD2. This CDR3 is 17 amino acids long. CDR1 is SGHTA and CDR2 is FQGTGA in the germline V gene. The junction had 17 bases not matched to a gene; V was cut back by 5 bases and J by 9 bases. This CDR3 is CASSPKPLAGRRGEQFF. DNA for the CDR3: TGTGCCAGCAGCCCGAAGCCCCTAGCGGGGAGGCGTGGTGAGCAGTTCTTC.

This clonotype was seen only a few times. A read error may be the cause here, since a much bigger clone is one base away. The gene calls are TRBV6-5 and TRBJ2-5, with D perhaps assigned TRBD1 or TRBD2 (7 bases each). CDR3 length equals 13 residues. Trimming left V 8 bases short and J 4 bases short, with 14 bases between. The germline V gene encodes CDR1 MNHEY and CDR2 SVGAGI. CDR3 amino acids: CASQGGGTETQYF. The CDR3 DNA reads as TGTGCCAGCCAGGGAGGGGGCACAGAGACCCAGTACTTC.

The chain recombines TRBV9 with TRBJ2-3, with D possibly matching TRBD1 (6 bases). CDR1 and CDR2 (germline): SGDLS, YYNGEE. Between the trimmed V and J ends, which lost 0 bases and 1 base, there was a span of 6 bases. This CDR3 is 14 amino acids long. DNA for the CDR3: TGTGCCAGCAGCGTAGAGGGGGGCACAGATACGCAGTATTTT. It encodes CASSVEGGTDTQYF.

Regarding this clonotype: This may stem from a read error, because a much larger clone lies one nucleotide away. The J gene is TRBJ2-3, the V gene TRBV30; D unclear. The germline V gene has CDR1 GTSNPN and CDR2 SVGIG (reference sequence). The CDR3 runs 12 residues. The CDR3 DNA is TGTGCCTGTAGTGCTAGTAGTGATACGCAGTATTTT. Its protein is CACSASSDTQYF.

This clonotype showed up just a few times. V gene TRBV7-9 combines with J gene TRBJ2-2, with 7 bases lining up with TRBD1. CDR1 and CDR2 (germline): SEHNR, FQNEAQ (reference sequence). Trimming removed 5 bases from V and 9 bases from J; junction bases left unmatched: 15. The CDR3 is 16 residues long. This chain's CDR3 is CASSPLTGTPNRELFF. The CDR3 coding sequence is TGTGCCAGCAGCCCCCTGACAGGGACACCGAACCGGGAGCTGTTTTTT.

As for this clonotype: No conserved phenylalanine or tryptophan is present at the end of the CDR3, so a read error is the likely explanation. The V call is TRBV7-6, the J call TRBJ2-1; 11 positions agree with TRBD2. Germline V lookup: CDR1 SGHVS, CDR2 FNYEAQ. The J segment lost 6 bases and the V segment lost 4 bases, leaving 5 bases of the junction unmatched. There are 15 residues in the CDR3. CDR3 in DNA: TGTGCCAGCAGCTCTTCTAGCGGGAGGAGCAATGAGCAGTTCCTC. Translated: CASSSSSGRSNEQFL.

The table lists this clonotype with many counts. One junction end does not reproduce the germline sequence, and a read error may be involved. The chain is built from TRBV7-9 and TRBJ2-7, with TRBD2 matching over 9 bases. Germline V gene data show CDR1 as SEHNR and CDR2 as FQNEAQ (reference sequence). The CDR3 loop spans 12 amino acids. For the CDR3, the DNA is TGTGCCAGCAGCTTAGTCGACGGGACTAGCCTCTTC. Protein product: CASSLVDGTSLF.

This clonotype was picked up a small number of times. This sequence may be a read error, since a much larger clone differs from it by one base. The V gene is TRBV14, the J gene TRBJ2-5; weak D call: TRBD2 (5 bases). The CDR3 loop spans 13 amino acids. Looked up from germline, CDR1 is SGHDN and CDR2 is FVKESK. Trimming took off 4 bases at V and 8 bases at J, with 14 bases between the two ends. The CDR3 DNA follows: TGTGCCAGCAGCCCCCAGATCGGAGGTACCCAGTACTTC. Translating it yields CASSPQIGGTQYF.

On this clonotype: The junction departs from the called germline gene at one end, perhaps through a read error. The genes are TRBV11-2 and TRBJ2-1; TRBD1 or TRBD2 may be the D gene (6 bases each). The CDR3 spans 17 residues. The germline V gene encodes CDR1 SGHAT and CDR2 FQNNGV. The CDR3, as DNA: TGTGCCAGCAATCCCCAAAGAGGGGGGAGCTCCTACAATGAGCACTTCTTC. Its translation: CASNPQRGGSSYNEHFF. The whole variable domain, filled in from reference TRBV11-2 and TRBJ2-1, reads EAGVAQSPRYKIIEKRQSVAFWCNPISGHATLYWYQQILGQGPKLLIQFQNNGVVDDSQLPKDRFSAERLKGVDSTLKIQPAKLEDSAVYLCASNPQRGGSSYNEHFFGPGTRLTVL.

This clonotype was observed a handful of times. V and J are TRBV2 and TRBJ1-5, with 8 bases aligning to TRBD1. Germline V CDR1 and CDR2: SNHLY, FYNNEI. This CDR3 spans 15 amino acids. Trimming took 5 bases from V and 2 from J; bases not matched to a gene: 5. CDR3 DNA sequence: TGTGCCAGCAGTCCTCAGGGGGCTGGCAATCAGCCCCAGCATTTT. Its protein is CASSPQGAGNQPQHF.

This chain's CDR3 is CASSFQGGGIGPGYTF. CDR3 sequence (DNA): TGTGCCAGCAGTTTCCAAGGGGGGGGAATAGGGCCGGGCTACACCTTC. V usage is TRBV28 and J usage is TRBJ1-2, with D tentatively TRBD1 (6 bases). The V gene lost 3 bases and the J gene lost 8 bases, with 22 bases spanning the gap. CDR3 length: 16 residues. CDR1 is MDHEN, CDR2 SYDVKM, per germline.

This clonotype was seen at least ten times. The chain links TRBV12-3 or TRBV12-4 to TRBJ2-3; a possible D gene is TRBD2 (6 bases). Trimming left V 7 bases short and J 1 base short, with 12 bases between. There are 14 residues in the CDR3. The CDR3 nucleotides read TGTGCCAGCAAACGGGAGTGGGGCACAGATACGCAGTATTTT. It specifies CASKREWGTDTQYF.